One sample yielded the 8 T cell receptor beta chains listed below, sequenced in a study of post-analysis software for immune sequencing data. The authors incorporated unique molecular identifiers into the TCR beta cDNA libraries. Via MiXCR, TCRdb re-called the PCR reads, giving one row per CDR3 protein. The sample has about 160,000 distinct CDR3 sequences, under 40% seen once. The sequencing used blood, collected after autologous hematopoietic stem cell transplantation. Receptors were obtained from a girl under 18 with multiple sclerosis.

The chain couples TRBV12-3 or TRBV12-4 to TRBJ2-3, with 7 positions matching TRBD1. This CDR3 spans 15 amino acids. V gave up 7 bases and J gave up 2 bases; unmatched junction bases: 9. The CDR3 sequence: CASIQDRTVTDTQYF. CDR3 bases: TGTGCCAGCATCCAGGACAGGACCGTCACAGATACGCAGTATTTT.

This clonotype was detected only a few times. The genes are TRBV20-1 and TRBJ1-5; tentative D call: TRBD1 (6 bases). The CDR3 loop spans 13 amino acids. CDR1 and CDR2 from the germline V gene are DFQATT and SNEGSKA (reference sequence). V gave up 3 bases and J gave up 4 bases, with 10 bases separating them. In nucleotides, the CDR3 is TGCAGTGCTAGTAGACAGGCTAATCAGCCCCAGCATTTT. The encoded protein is CSASRQANQPQHF.

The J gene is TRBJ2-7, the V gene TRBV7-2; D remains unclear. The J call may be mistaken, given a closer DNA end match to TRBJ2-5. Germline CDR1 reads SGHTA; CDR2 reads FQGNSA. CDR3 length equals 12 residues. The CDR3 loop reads CASSSGSETQYF. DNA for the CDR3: TGTGCCAGCAGCTCCGGATCGGAGACCCAGTACTTC.

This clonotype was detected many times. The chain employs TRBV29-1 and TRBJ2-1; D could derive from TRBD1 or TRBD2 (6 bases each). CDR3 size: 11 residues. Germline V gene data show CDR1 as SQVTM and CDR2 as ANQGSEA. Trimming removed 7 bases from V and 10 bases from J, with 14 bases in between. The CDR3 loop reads CSAPGGGEQFF. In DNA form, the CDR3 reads TGCAGCGCCCCCGGGGGCGGCGAGCAGTTCTTC.

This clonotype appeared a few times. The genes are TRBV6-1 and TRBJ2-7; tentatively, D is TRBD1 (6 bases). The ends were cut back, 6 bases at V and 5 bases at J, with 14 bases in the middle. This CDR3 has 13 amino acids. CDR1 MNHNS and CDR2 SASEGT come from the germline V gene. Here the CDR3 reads CASRAGDSDEQYF. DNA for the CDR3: TGTGCCAGCAGGGCAGGGGATTCTGACGAGCAGTACTTC.

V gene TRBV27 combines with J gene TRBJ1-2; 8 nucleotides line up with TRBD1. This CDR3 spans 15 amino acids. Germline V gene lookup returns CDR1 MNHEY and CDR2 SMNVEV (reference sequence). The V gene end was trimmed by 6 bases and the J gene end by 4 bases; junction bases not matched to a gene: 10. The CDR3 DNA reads TGTGCCAGCAGGACCCGGACAGGGAATTTCTATGGCTACACCTTC. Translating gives CASRTRTGNFYGYTF.

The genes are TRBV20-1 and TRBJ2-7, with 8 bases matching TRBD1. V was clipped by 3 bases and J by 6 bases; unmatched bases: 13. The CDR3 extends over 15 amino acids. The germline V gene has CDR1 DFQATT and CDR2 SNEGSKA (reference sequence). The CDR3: CSASLLTGEIGEQYF. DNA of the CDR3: TGCAGTGCTAGCCTGTTGACAGGGGAAATCGGCGAGCAGTACTTC.

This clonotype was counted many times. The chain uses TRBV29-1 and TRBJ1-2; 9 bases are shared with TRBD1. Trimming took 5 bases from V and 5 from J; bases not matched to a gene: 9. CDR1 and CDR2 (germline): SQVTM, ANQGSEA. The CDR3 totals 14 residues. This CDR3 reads CSVITGTGSYGYTF. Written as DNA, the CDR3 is TGCAGCGTTATTACCGGGACAGGGTCGTATGGCTACACCTTC. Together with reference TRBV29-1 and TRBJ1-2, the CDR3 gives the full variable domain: SAVISQKPSRDICQRGTSLTIQCQVDSQVTMMFWYRQQPGQSLTLIATANQGSEATYESGFVIDKFPISRPNLTFSTLTVSNMSPEDSSIYLCSVITGTGSYGYTFGSGTRLTVV.